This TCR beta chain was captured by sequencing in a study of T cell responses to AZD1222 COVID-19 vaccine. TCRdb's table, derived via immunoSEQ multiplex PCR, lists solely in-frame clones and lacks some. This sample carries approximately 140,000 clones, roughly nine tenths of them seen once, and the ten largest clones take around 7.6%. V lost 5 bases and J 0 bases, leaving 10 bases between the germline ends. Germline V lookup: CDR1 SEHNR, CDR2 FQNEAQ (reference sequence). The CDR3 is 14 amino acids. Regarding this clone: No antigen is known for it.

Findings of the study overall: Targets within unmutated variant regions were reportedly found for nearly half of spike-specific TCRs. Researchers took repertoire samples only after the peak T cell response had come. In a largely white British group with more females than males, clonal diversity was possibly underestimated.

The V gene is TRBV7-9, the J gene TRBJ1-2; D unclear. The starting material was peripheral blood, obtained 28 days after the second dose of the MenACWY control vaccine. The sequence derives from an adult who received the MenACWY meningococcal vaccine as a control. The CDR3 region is CASSLMTSNYGYTF. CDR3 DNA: TGTGCCAGCAGCCTAATGACCTCTAACTATGGCTACACCTTC. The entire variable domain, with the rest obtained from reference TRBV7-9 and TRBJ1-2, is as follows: DTGVSQNPRHKITKRGQNVTFRCDPISEHNRLYWYRQTLGQGPEFLTYFQNEAQLEKSRLLSDRFSAERPKGSFSTLEIQRTEQGDSAMYLCASSLMTSNYGYTFGSGTRLTVV.